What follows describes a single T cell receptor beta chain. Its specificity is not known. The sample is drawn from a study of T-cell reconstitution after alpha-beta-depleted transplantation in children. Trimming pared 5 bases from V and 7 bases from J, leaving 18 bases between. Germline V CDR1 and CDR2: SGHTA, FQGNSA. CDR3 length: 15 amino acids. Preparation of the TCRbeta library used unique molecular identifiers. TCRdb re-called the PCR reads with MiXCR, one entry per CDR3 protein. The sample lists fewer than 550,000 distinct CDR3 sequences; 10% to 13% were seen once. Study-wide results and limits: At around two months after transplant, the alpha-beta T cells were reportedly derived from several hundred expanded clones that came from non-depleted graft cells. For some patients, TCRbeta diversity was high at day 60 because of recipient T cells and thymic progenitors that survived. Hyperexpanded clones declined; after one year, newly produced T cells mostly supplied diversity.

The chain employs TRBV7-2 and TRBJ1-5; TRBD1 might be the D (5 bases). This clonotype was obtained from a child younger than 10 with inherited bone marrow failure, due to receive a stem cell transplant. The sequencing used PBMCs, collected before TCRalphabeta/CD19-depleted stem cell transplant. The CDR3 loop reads CASSQIRGGKQPQHF. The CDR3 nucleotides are TGTGCCAGCAGCCAAATCCGGGGGGGTAAGCAGCCCCAGCATTTT.